The clone carrying this TCR beta chain was observed a few times. What it recognizes is unknown. Expressed TCRB transcripts were sequenced, since all the RNA that had been isolated was reverse transcribed. The method was immunoSEQ multiplex PCR; TCRdb's version includes in-frame clones alone and lacks a portion of them. The data hold 300,000 to 350,000 clones, with about a tenth observed a single time. Every donor had blood drawn once into heparin, approximately 120 mL on average. Germline lookup yields CDR1 SNHLY and CDR2 FYNNEI. Germline trimming cut 11 bases from V and 2 bases from J; bases unmatched to any gene: 13. The CDR3 loop spans 17 amino acids. The sample belongs to a study of beta chain features in type 1 diabetes. Findings and limits, study-wide: A moderate, significant TCRB CDR3 shortening appeared in type 1 diabetes across four CD4+ subsets. At VDJ recombination sites, type 1 diabetes patients had fewer insertions and more deleted nucleotides.

The specimen sequenced was central memory CD4+ T cells from blood. The origin of this receptor is a man aged 25-40 years with type 1 diabetes. This sequence joins TRBV2 and TRBJ2-6, with TRBD1 identical over 9 bases. The CDR3 loop reads CAGDRDRVGAGANVLTF. The CDR3 DNA sequence: TGTGCCGGAGACCGGGACAGGGTTGGTGCTGGGGCCAACGTCCTGACTTTC.